This passage covers 8 T cell receptor beta chains from one sample sequenced in a study of response to subunit inactivated influenza vaccine. TCRdb itself ran the RT-PCR reads through MiXCR, one entry per CDR3 protein. The sample has about 540,000 distinct CDR3 sequences; roughly 23% are singletons. This sample also appeared in a second study, on T cells expressing NK-cell markers. That paper adds: In generating TCR beta cDNA, 5'RACE template switching with UMIs was used.

The sample was CD4+ T cells sorted from PBMCs, taken roughly 13 days after vaccination. The receptors derive from a man aged 45-65 years who received an inactivated influenza vaccine.

The chain joins TRBV2 to TRBJ2-7; TRBD2 aligns across 13 bases. The CDR3 length is 17 residues. Unmatched junction bases numbered 8, after V lost 6 bases and J lost 0 bases. CDR1 is SNHLY, CDR2 FYNNEI, per germline. The DNA of the CDR3 is TGTGCCAGCAGCCGACTAGCGGGGGGCCCAATCTCCTACGAGCAGTACTTC. It codes for CASSRLAGGPISYEQYF.

V gene TRBV5-1 combines with J gene TRBJ2-7; 9 nucleotides line up with TRBD2. Per germline, CDR1 SGHRS and CDR2 YFSETQ. Trimming at V came to 4 bases and at J to 13 bases, leaving 15 bases not matched to a gene. This CDR3 has 14 amino acids. CDR3 DNA sequence: TGCGCCAGCAGCCCGCTGGGGGCTAGCGGGGCAGATTACTTC. It encodes CASSPLGASGADYF.

Many counts were recorded for this clonotype. The V gene is TRBV29-1, the J gene TRBJ2-7; TRBD1 agrees at 7 bases. The germline V gene encodes CDR1 SQVTM and CDR2 ANQGSEA. With 3 bases clipped from V and 3 bases from J, the junction kept 8 bases outside the gene matches. The CDR3 is made up of 14 amino acids. CDR3 protein: CSVELGQRDYEQYF. CDR3 in DNA: TGCAGCGTTGAGCTGGGACAGAGAGACTACGAGCAGTACTTC.

A few counts support this clonotype. The chain recombines TRBV12-3 or TRBV12-4 with TRBJ1-1; D is unclear. V shed 3 bases and J shed 0 bases, with 17 bases lying between them. This CDR3 is 17 amino acids long. The CDR3 nucleotides read TGTGCCAGCAGTTTGGGCTCGTGGTTACGCGTGAACACTGAAGCTTTCTTT. Its protein is CASSLGSWLRVNTEAFF.

The chain carries TRBV5-6 and TRBJ1-1, with D maybe TRBD1 (5 bases). Trimming stripped 1 base from V and 8 bases from J, with 15 bases between. This CDR3 is built from 14 residues. Germline CDR1 is SGHDT and CDR2 is YYEEEE. The CDR3 bases are TGTGCCAGCAGCTTGCATCCGCCGCAGGGCGAAGCTTTCTTT. Its translation is CASSLHPPQGEAFF.

This clonotype was counted a few times. This chain's CDR3 is CASRLSTTYNEQFF. For the CDR3, the DNA is TGTGCCAGCAGGTTATCCACTACCTACAATGAGCAGTTCTTC. This sequence joins TRBV11-2 and TRBJ2-1; no reliable D call. The V gene's germline CDR1 is SGHAT and CDR2 FQNNGV. Trimming shortened V by 6 bases and J by 2 bases, and 11 bases separated the two germline ends. The CDR3 totals 14 residues.

V gene TRBV5-1 combines with J gene TRBJ2-2; 7 bases match TRBD1. The CDR3 is made up of 15 amino acids. Germline lookup yields CDR1 SGHRS and CDR2 YFSETQ. Trimming took 3 bases from V and 4 from J; bases not matched to a gene: 6. The DNA of the CDR3 is TGCGCCAGCAGCTCCGGGACAGTAGGCACCGGGGAGCTGTTTTTT. Protein sequence: CASSSGTVGTGELFF.

The rearrangement joins TRBV3-1 to TRBJ2-7; a weak D match, TRBD2 (7 bases). This CDR3 is 17 amino acids long. Trimming took off 3 bases at V and 2 bases at J, with 20 bases between the two ends. Germline CDR1 is LGHDT and CDR2 is YNNKEL (reference sequence). CDR3 loop: CASSHLPRGGSPYEQYF. Here the CDR3 DNA reads TGTGCCAGCAGCCATCTCCCGAGGGGGGGCTCGCCCTACGAGCAGTACTTC.